These T cell receptor beta chains were read from a single sample in a study of shared clonotypes between healthy human individuals. Sequencing was performed with immunoSEQ multiplex PCR; in TCRdb, only in-frame clones are kept and a portion is missing. In the table there are some 2,400,000 clones, more than 90% of which are singletons. Sequencing was carried out using naive CD4+ T cells sorted from blood. The source is a man aged 18-30 years in good health. Both conserved end residues are part of each CDR3. The order of the fields is clone size, J gene, D gene, V gene, CDR3 length, CDR3 protein, CDR3 DNA. The D gene is left open where the match is weak. Clone size is shown for a subset of rows, as once, few, many or a class of expanded clone.

NA	TRBJ2-7	NA	TRBV12-2	14	CASRLWPGGGEQYF	TGTGCAAGTCGCTTATGGCCAGGGGGTGGCGAGCAGTACTTC
NA	TRBJ2-7	NA	TRBV5-6	15	CASSLLGSVTYEQYF	TGTGCCAGCAGCTTACTCGGTAGCGTGACCTACGAGCAGTACTTC
once	TRBJ1-3	NA	TRBV14	16	CASTQGGGSLRNTIYF	TGTGCCAGCACCCAAGGAGGGGGTTCGCTACGAAACACCATATATTTT
NA	TRBJ1-5	NA	TRBV5-1	14	CASSPGPGNQPQHF	TGCGCCAGCAGCCCAGGACCAGGGAATCAGCCCCAGCATTTT
NA	TRBJ1-2	TRBD1	TRBV5-5	14	CASSPQGMHYGYTF	TGTGCCAGCAGTCCACAGGGGATGCACTATGGCTACACCTTC
NA	TRBJ2-5	TRBD1	TRBV11-3	15	CASSPQTGETETQYF	TGTGCCAGCAGCCCACAGACAGGGGAAACGGAGACCCAGTACTTC
NA	TRBJ2-1	TRBD1	TRBV29-1	14	CSVVPGGSYNEQFF	TGCAGCGTTGTTCCAGGGGGCTCCTACAATGAGCAGTTCTTC
NA	TRBJ1-4	NA	TRBV19	13	CASSSSGMEKLFF	TGTGCCAGTAGTTCCTCGGGTATGGAAAAACTGTTTTTT
NA	TRBJ1-2	TRBD1	TRBV7-8	13	CASSSGGAGGYTF	TGTGCCAGCAGCTCAGGGGGCGCAGGGGGCTACACCTTC
NA	TRBJ2-4	NA	TRBV19	15	CASRKAGAAKNIQYF	TGTGCCAGTAGGAAAGCAGGGGCCGCCAAAAACATTCAGTACTTC
NA	TRBJ2-7	NA	TRBV5-6	14	CASSLDLFSYEQYF	TGTGCCAGCAGCTTGGACCTCTTCTCCTACGAGCAGTACTTC
NA	TRBJ2-1	TRBD2	TRBV7-9	16	CASTPGGGRAGAEQFF	TGTGCCAGCACCCCCGGGGGGGGCCGTGCGGGAGCCGAGCAGTTCTTC
NA	TRBJ2-5	NA	TRBV18	16	CASSPRYAAGQETQYF	TGTGCCAGCTCACCACGGTATGCGGCAGGGCAAGAGACCCAGTACTTC
NA	TRBJ2-2	TRBD1	TRBV5-4	15	CASSRTGGNTGELFF	TGTGCCAGCAGCAGGACAGGGGGCAACACCGGGGAGCTGTTTTTT
NA	TRBJ1-1	TRBD1	TRBV28	15	CASSPHRTGGTEAFF	TGTGCCAGCAGCCCACACCGGACAGGGGGCACTGAAGCTTTCTTT
NA	TRBJ2-3	TRBD1	TRBV27	16	CASSLLGTGGKDTQYF	TGTGCCAGCAGTTTATTAGGGACAGGGGGCAAAGATACGCAGTATTTT
NA	TRBJ2-3	TRBD2	TRBV7-2	15	CASSGGTSGTDTQYF	TGTGCCAGCAGCGGCGGGACTAGCGGAACAGATACGCAGTATTTT
NA	TRBJ2-7	TRBD2	TRBV5-1	14	CASSLAGGAYEQYF	TGCGCCAGCAGCTTAGCGGGAGGGGCCTACGAGCAGTACTTC
NA	TRBJ1-1	NA	TRBV18	14	CASSPPTKFTEAFF	TGTGCCAGCTCACCACCCACTAAGTTCACTGAAGCTTTCTTT
NA	TRBJ2-7	TRBD1	TRBV18	17	CASSPQGAYGPSYEQYF	TGTGCCAGCTCACCCCAGGGGGCATATGGTCCCTCCTACGAGCAGTACTTC
NA	TRBJ2-5	NA	TRBV6-4	18	CASTDGQGGPGYQETQYF	TGTGCCAGCACCGACGGACAGGGAGGGCCAGGGTACCAAGAGACCCAGTACTTC
NA	TRBJ2-7	NA	TRBV10-3	14	CAISESRLTYEQYF	TGTGCCATCAGTGAGTCCAGACTCACCTACGAGCAGTACTTC
NA	TRBJ2-2	NA	TRBV5-1	14	CASTSGGYTGELFF	TGCGCCAGCACCTCAGGGGGGTACACCGGGGAGCTGTTTTTT
NA	TRBJ2-2	TRBD2	TRBV19	17	CASTPRLAVAYTGELFF	TGTGCCAGTACCCCCCGACTAGCGGTCGCGTACACCGGGGAGCTGTTTTTT
NA	TRBJ2-3	NA	TRBV18	12	CASSPQADTQYF	TGTGCCAGCTCACCACAGGCAGATACGCAGTATTTT
NA	TRBJ2-1	NA	TRBV30	12	CAYKTSYNEQFF	TGTGCCTATAAGACGAGTTACAATGAGCAGTTCTTC
NA	TRBJ2-3	NA	TRBV7-9	14	CASSLGLGRDTQYF	TGTGCCAGCAGCTTAGGGCTTGGAAGAGATACGCAGTATTTT
once	TRBJ2-3	NA	TRBV5-1	15	CASSLGSSGTDTQYF	TGCGCCAGCAGCTTGGGAAGTAGCGGCACAGATACGCAGTATTTT
NA	TRBJ2-3	TRBD1	TRBV28	14	CASILGQGADTQYF	TGTGCCAGCATCTTGGGGCAGGGGGCAGATACGCAGTATTTT
NA	TRBJ2-3	NA	TRBV6-1	15	CASSERSPAQDTQYF	TGTGCCAGCAGTGAGAGATCGCCAGCTCAAGATACGCAGTATTTT
NA	TRBJ1-2	TRBD1	TRBV19	14	CASSMRQGRDGYTF	TGTGCCAGTAGTATGAGACAGGGCCGGGATGGCTACACCTTC
NA	TRBJ1-5	TRBD1	TRBV19	15	CASSPRQGGNQPQHF	TGTGCCAGTAGTCCCCGGCAGGGGGGCAATCAGCCCCAGCATTTT
NA	TRBJ1-5	NA	TRBV2	13	CASSRDSNQPQHF	TGTGCCAGCAGCAGGGATAGCAATCAGCCCCAGCATTTT
NA	TRBJ1-4	NA	TRBV2	15	CASSDRGLRGEKLFF	TGTGCCAGCAGTGACCGGGGACTACGGGGTGAAAAACTGTTTTTT
NA	TRBJ2-2	NA	TRBV11-2	15	CASKQVGTLSGELFF	TGTGCCAGCAAGCAAGTGGGCACGCTATCCGGGGAGCTGTTTTTT
NA	TRBJ1-4	NA	TRBV2	13	CASTGTANEKLFF	TGTGCCAGCACCGGGACGGCAAATGAAAAACTGTTTTTT
once	TRBJ2-7	NA	TRBV10-3	15	CAISESNRDPYEQYF	TGTGCCATCAGTGAGTCGAACAGGGACCCCTACGAGCAGTACTTC
NA	TRBJ1-1	NA	TRBV10-3	12	CAISEPGTEAFF	TGTGCCATCAGTGAACCAGGGACTGAAGCTTTCTTT
NA	TRBJ1-4	TRBD1	TRBV6-1	15	CASSEPGQGSEKLFF	TGTGCCAGCAGTGAACCGGGACAGGGAAGTGAAAAACTGTTTTTT
NA	TRBJ1-1	NA	TRBV28	13	CATRTSMNTEAFF	TGTGCCACCCGGACGTCTATGAACACTGAAGCTTTCTTT
NA	TRBJ2-7	TRBD1	TRBV15	16	CATSREGQKKSYEQYF	TGTGCCACCAGCAGAGAGGGACAGAAAAAAAGTTACGAGCAGTACTTC
NA	TRBJ2-7	NA	TRBV7-9	15	CASSLAVTWGYEQYF	TGTGCCAGCAGCTTAGCGGTAACGTGGGGCTACGAGCAGTACTTC
NA	TRBJ1-2	TRBD1	TRBV5-1	13	CASSPRQGGGYTF	TGCGCCAGCAGCCCCCGACAGGGCGGAGGCTACACCTTC
NA	TRBJ2-6	TRBD1	TRBV19	15	CASRITGAGANVLTF	TGTGCCAGTAGGATAACAGGGGCCGGGGCCAACGTCCTGACTTTC
NA	TRBJ2-3	TRBD2	TRBV18	15	CASSPPIRGADTQYF	TGTGCCAGCTCACCACCTATCCGGGGGGCAGATACGCAGTATTTT
NA	TRBJ1-1	NA	TRBV10-3	15	CAISESAGMNTEAFF	TGTGCCATCAGTGAGTCTGCGGGAATGAACACTGAAGCTTTCTTT
NA	TRBJ1-1	NA	TRBV6-6	12	CASSYPKSEAFF	TGTGCCAGCAGTTACCCAAAATCTGAAGCTTTCTTT
NA	TRBJ1-3	TRBD1	TRBV29-1	13	CSVGQRPGNTIYF	TGCAGCGTGGGACAGAGGCCTGGAAACACCATATATTTT
NA	TRBJ2-5	NA	TRBV6-5	14	CASSYSSYSETQYF	TGTGCCAGCAGTTACTCGAGTTACTCTGAGACCCAGTACTTC
NA	TRBJ2-5	TRBD1	TRBV19	13	CASSRGQGGTQYF	TGTGCCAGTAGTAGGGGACAGGGGGGGACCCAGTACTTC
NA	TRBJ1-4	TRBD1	TRBV18	14	CASSPGDRGEKLFF	TGTGCCAGCTCCCCCGGGGACAGGGGTGAAAAACTGTTTTTT
few	TRBJ2-6	NA	TRBV19	15	CASSISPSGANVLTF	TGTGCCAGTAGTATTTCCCCTTCTGGGGCCAACGTCCTGACTTTC
NA	TRBJ2-7	TRBD1	TRBV7-9	15	CASSHSGGAGYEQYF	TGTGCCAGCAGCCATTCAGGGGGCGCGGGCTACGAGCAGTACTTC
few	TRBJ2-7	NA	TRBV28	14	CASSFSRNTYEQYF	TGTGCCAGCAGTTTTAGCCGGAATACCTACGAGCAGTACTTC
NA	TRBJ2-7	TRBD1	TRBV2	14	CASSGGTGGDEQYF	TGTGCCAGCAGTGGGGGCACAGGGGGCGACGAGCAGTACTTC